This TCR beta chain is from a study of monozygotic twins with inflammatory bowel disease. Whole-study results and caveats: Researchers report that IBD patients shared fewer clonotypes with others than healthy twins, especially amid disease activity.

Added by template switching were UMIs that each held a 6-nucleotide sample barcode. TCRdb reworked the 5' RACE reads into one entry per CDR3 protein, no DNA. The sample totals around 230,000 distinct CDR3 sequences. In the case of this clonotype: Its matching antigen is unknown.

Investigators extracted total RNA from whole blood and did not sort T cells. Sequences were obtained from blood. This clonotype originated in a human donor with ulcerative colitis or Crohn's disease, or a healthy co-twin of an affected twin (not recorded which).

This CDR3 reads CASSLAGHSGNTIYF. The rearrangement uses TRBV7-9 and TRBJ1-3. This CDR3 region has 15 residues. Per germline, CDR1 SEHNR and CDR2 FQNEAQ (reference sequence).